These 9 T cell receptor beta chains were sequenced from one sample in a study of cytomegalovirus exposure and HLA in healthy donors. The PCR employed 60 Vbeta primers together with 13 Jbeta primers. The table came from immunoSEQ multiplex PCR; TCRdb's copy has only in-frame clones and leaves some out. The repertoire holds about 90,000 clones, with around 85% as singletons. Sequenced input: PBMCs. These receptors were obtained from a man aged 25 to 45 in good health and CMV-seronegative.

The chain carries TRBV9 and TRBJ2-5; TRBD2 agrees at 7 bases. The length of the CDR3 is 15 residues. V lost 4 bases to trimming and J lost 6 bases; unmatched junction nucleotides: 12. Germline loops: CDR1 SGDLS, CDR2 YYNGEE. The CDR3 bases are TGTGCCAGCAGCCCCACGGGGGGAACTAAGAAGACCCAGTACTTC. Residues: CASSPTGGTKKTQYF.

The chain recombines TRBV12-5 with TRBJ1-2, with D possibly being TRBD1 (6 bases). The germline V gene encodes CDR1 LGHNT and CDR2 FRNRAP. This CDR3 region has 13 residues. With 5 bases removed from V and 8 bases from J, the gap between germline ends came to 15 bases. For the CDR3, the DNA is TGTGCTAGTGGTAGTCAGGGGTACGGGGGCTACACCTTC. Its translation is CASGSQGYGGYTF.

A single count supports this clone. V usage is TRBV27 and J usage is TRBJ2-1, with TRBD2 matching 9 bases. This CDR3 region has 15 residues. CDR1 and CDR2 from the germline V gene are MNHEY and SMNVEV (reference sequence). The ends lost 7 bases at V and 4 bases at J; junction bases unmatched: 8. CDR3 nucleotides: TGTGCCAGCACCAATAGCGGGGGCCCATACAATGAGCAGTTCTTC. Residues: CASTNSGGPYNEQFF.

The V gene is TRBV5-1, the J gene TRBJ2-3, with D perhaps TRBD2 (6 bases). Trimming took off 4 bases at V and 6 bases at J, with 12 bases between the two ends. CDR3 size: 13 residues. CDR1 and CDR2 (germline): SGHRS, YFSETQ. For the CDR3, the DNA is TGCGCCAGCAGCCTGTCGGGGAGGGATACGCAGTATTTT. It codes for CASSLSGRDTQYF.

Turning to this clone: Other DNA sequences in this sample translate to the same CDR3. The chain is built from TRBV19 and TRBJ1-1, with D possibly TRBD1 on 6 matching bases. Germline V gene sequence: CDR1 LNHDA, CDR2 SQIVND (reference sequence). V lost 5 bases, J lost 1 base, and 11 bases lay in between. This CDR3 has 14 residues. This CDR3 is CASSEGRGNTEAFF. DNA of the CDR3: TGTGCCAGTAGTGAGGGCAGGGGGAACACTGAAGCTTTCTTT.

A few counts support this clone. The chain links TRBV6-4 to TRBJ2-3; D possibly corresponds to TRBD2 (6 bases). CDR3 length equals 17 residues. The germline CDR1 and CDR2 sequences are MRHNA and SNTAGT. V shed 0 bases and J shed 1 base, with 14 bases lying between them. CDR3 nucleotides: TGTGCCAGCAGTGACTCGGGCTCTGGCGGGGGCACAGATACGCAGTATTTT. Protein: CASSDSGSGGGTDTQYF.

The rearrangement links TRBV18 to TRBJ1-5; weak D call: TRBD1 (6 bases). V was cut by 3 bases and J by 5 bases, with 8 bases left in between. Germline V lookup: CDR1 KGHSH, CDR2 LQKENI. The CDR3 covers 13 residues. CDR3 residues: CASSPRQDQPQHF. Written as DNA, the CDR3 is TGTGCCAGCTCACCCCGACAGGATCAGCCCCAGCATTTT.

In its sample, this clone was seen a few times. This sequence joins TRBV6-6 and TRBJ1-1; no firm D call. Looked up from germline, CDR1 is MNHNY and CDR2 is SVGAGI (reference sequence). This CDR3 is built from 15 residues. The ends were cut back, 0 bases at V and 2 bases at J, with 10 bases in the middle. CDR3 nucleotides: TGTGCCAGCAGTTACTCCCAGGCAAGTAACACTGAAGCTTTCTTT. Amino acids: CASSYSQASNTEAFF.

The V call is TRBV30, the J call TRBJ1-1; 8 nucleotides align to TRBD1. Germline V lookup: CDR1 GTSNPN, CDR2 SVGIG (reference sequence). The junction had 9 bases not matched to a gene; V was cut back by 1 base and J by 5 bases. CDR3 size: 15 residues. CDR3 amino acids: CAWSATGGTETEAFF. In DNA form, the CDR3 reads TGTGCCTGGAGTGCCACAGGGGGGACAGAGACTGAAGCTTTCTTT.